Below are 17 T cell receptor beta chains sequenced from a single sample in a study of blood T cell repertoires in COVID-19. Assay: immunoSEQ multiplex PCR; the TCRdb copy retains only in-frame clones and omits some. Here the sample spans roughly 190,000 clones, over 75% being singletons. The sample taken for sequencing was peripheral blood. The receptors here all came from a woman aged 50 to 60 with acute or convalescent COVID-19.

V gene TRBV27 combines with J gene TRBJ2-3; TRBD2 might be the D (6 bases). Per germline, CDR1 MNHEY and CDR2 SMNVEV (reference sequence). V lost 3 bases, J lost 4 bases, and 14 bases lay in between. The CDR3 has 15 residues. The CDR3 region has the DNA TGTGCCAGCAGTTTTTGGTCACAGCGGGCAGATACGCAGTATTTT. Encoded protein: CASSFWSQRADTQYF.

The chain carries TRBV6-5 and TRBJ2-7; perhaps TRBD2 as D (7 bases). CDR1 MNHEY and CDR2 SVGAGI come from the germline V gene. The CDR3 covers 15 residues. V was cut by 5 bases and J by 4 bases, with 18 bases left in between. For the CDR3, the DNA is TGTGCCAGCAGTCGTGAGGCGGGGGCTTTATACGAGCAGTACTTC. This codes for CASSREAGALYEQYF.

This clone was found a few times. The chain links TRBV5-6 to TRBJ1-1, with 7 bases identical to TRBD1. Germline CDR1 reads SGHDT; CDR2 reads YYEEEE. This CDR3 region has 16 residues. The V gene end was trimmed by 1 base and the J gene end by 0 bases; junction bases not matched to a gene: 6. The CDR3 nucleotides are TGTGCCAGCAGCTTGCGGGGACAGATCCTGAACACTGAAGCTTTCTTT. It yields the protein CASSLRGQILNTEAFF.

The gene calls are TRBV5-1 and TRBJ2-7, with 7 positions matching TRBD1. The trim removed 4 bases at V and 0 bases at J, leaving 7 bases unmatched. Germline V CDR1 and CDR2: SGHRS, YFSETQ. This CDR3 spans 15 amino acids. CDR3: CASSPRQGLSYEQYF. CDR3 coding DNA: TGCGCCAGCAGCCCCCGACAGGGTCTCTCCTACGAGCAGTACTTC.

This clone was observed a single time. The CDR3 loop reads CASGLHRGGQGNTEAFF. In DNA, the CDR3 is TGTGCTAGTGGTTTACACCGAGGGGGACAGGGGAACACTGAAGCTTTCTTT. The rearrangement links TRBV12-5 to TRBJ1-1; TRBD1 matches 9 bases. After removal of 3 bases from V and 1 base from J, the junction contained 9 bases not matched to a gene. This CDR3 comprises 17 residues. Germline lookup yields CDR1 LGHNT and CDR2 FRNRAP.

A few counts support this clone. The chain carries TRBV12-3 or TRBV12-4 and TRBJ1-1; D is possibly TRBD1 (6 bases). The CDR3 covers 13 residues. The V end lost 6 bases, the J end lost 6 bases, and 14 bases lay between the germline ends. Here the CDR3 DNA reads TGTGCCAGCAGCAACACAGGGTCGGCTGAAGCTTTCTTT. Translated, it gives CASSNTGSAEAFF.

The chain uses TRBV5-1 and TRBJ2-1; 11 bases are a match to TRBD1. Trimming at V came to 4 bases and at J to 5 bases, leaving 8 bases not matched to a gene. Germline loops: CDR1 SGHRS, CDR2 YFSETQ. The CDR3 covers 16 residues. The DNA for the CDR3 is TGCGCCAGCAGCGGTGGACAGGGGGCTTTAGACAATGAGCAGTTCTTC. Translation: CASSGGQGALDNEQFF.

This clone was recorded a few times. This chain uses TRBV19 with TRBJ2-1; tentative D call: TRBD1 (5 bases). This CDR3 comprises 15 residues. Germline V lookup: CDR1 LNHDA, CDR2 SQIVND (reference sequence). The germline V and J ends were trimmed by 4 bases and 8 bases, with 18 bases remaining between them. DNA of the CDR3: TGTGCCAGTAGTAGTCTTCGACCTTGGGGCGATGAGCAGTTCTTC. Translation: CASSSLRPWGDEQFF.

The sample holds a few counts of this clone. The CDR3 DNA reads TGTGCCTGGACTACAGGACGGAGCTATGGCTACACCTTC. Amino acid sequence: CAWTTGRSYGYTF. V usage is TRBV30 and J usage is TRBJ1-2, with a tentative D call TRBD1 (5 bases). V lost 4 bases, J lost 4 bases, and 13 bases lay in between. The CDR3 has 13 amino acids. Looked up from germline, CDR1 is GTSNPN and CDR2 is SVGIG (reference sequence).

The chain links TRBV14 to TRBJ2-1; 14 nucleotides line up with TRBD2. The CDR3 extends over 17 amino acids. J lost 9 bases, V lost 0 bases, and 7 bases had no gene match. The germline CDR1 and CDR2 sequences are SGHDN and FVKESK. This chain's CDR3 is CASSQERLAGGPGEQFF. The DNA of the CDR3 is TGTGCCAGCAGCCAAGAGCGACTAGCGGGAGGGCCGGGTGAGCAGTTCTTC.

This rearrangement joins TRBV6-2 or TRBV6-3 to TRBJ2-7, with a weak D call TRBD2 (5 bases). V was pared by 0 bases and J by 1 base, with 10 bases between. This CDR3 is 15 amino acids long. The germline gives CDR1 MNHEY, CDR2 SVGEGT. In DNA form, the CDR3 reads TGTGCCAGCAGTTACTCGTGGACGGGGTCCTACGAGCAGTACTTC. As protein: CASSYSWTGSYEQYF.

The chain is built from TRBV5-8 and TRBJ1-3; weak D call: TRBD1 (5 bases). Trimming pared 3 bases from V and 1 base from J, leaving 11 bases between. The CDR3 is made up of 15 amino acids. Per germline, CDR1 SGHTS and CDR2 YDEGEE. This chain's CDR3 is CASSSRGTSGNTIYF. CDR3 DNA sequence: TGTGCCAGCAGCTCACGCGGGACTTCTGGAAACACCATATATTTT. The full variable domain, completed using reference TRBV5-8 and TRBJ1-3, is EAGVTQSPTHLIKTRGQQATLRCSPISGHTSVYWYQQALGLGLQFLLWYDEGEERNRGNFPPRFSGRQFPNYSSELNVNALELEDSALYLCASSSRGTSGNTIYFGEGSWLTVV.

About this clone itself: Other DNA sequences from this sample encode an identical CDR3 as well. V usage is TRBV6-5 and J usage is TRBJ1-1; D is undetermined. The CDR3 has 16 amino acids. The V end lost 2 bases, the J end lost 0 bases, and 13 bases lay between the germline ends. CDR1 is MNHEY and CDR2 is SVGAGI in the germline V gene. CDR3 DNA: TGTGCCAGCAGTTACGGGCAGGTGATACTGAACACTGAAGCTTTCTTT. Protein sequence: CASSYGQVILNTEAFF.

The chain joins TRBV28 to TRBJ1-2, with D possibly matching TRBD1 (5 bases). The CDR3 extends over 12 amino acids. Germline CDR1 and CDR2: MDHEN and SYDVKM. Trimming left V 8 bases short and J 3 bases short, with 10 bases between. CDR3 protein: CASGGWDYGYTF. In DNA form, the CDR3 reads TGTGCCAGCGGGGGGTGGGACTATGGCTACACCTTC.

The genes are TRBV29-1 and TRBJ1-4; D is unclear. V was cut by 2 bases and J by 0 bases, with 7 bases left in between. The CDR3 runs to 14 residues. Per germline, CDR1 SQVTM and CDR2 ANQGSEA. CDR3 protein: CSVESSATNEKLFF. For the CDR3, the DNA is TGCAGCGTTGAATCCTCTGCAACTAATGAAAAACTGTTTTTT.

The chain links TRBV10-2 to TRBJ2-1; D possibly corresponds to TRBD1 (6 bases). Germline V gene data show CDR1 as WSHSY and CDR2 as SAAADI. V lost 0 bases to trimming and J lost 10 bases, with 22 bases between them. The CDR3 spans 17 residues. CDR3 sequence reads: CASSESQTGFFGGEQFF. CDR3 nucleotide sequence: TGCGCCAGCAGTGAGTCCCAAACAGGGTTTTTTGGAGGCGAGCAGTTCTTC.

This clone was recorded once. The chain is built from TRBV30 and TRBJ1-2; 10 bases agree with TRBD1. J gave up 7 bases and V 4 bases, and 9 bases lay outside the gene matches. Germline V gene lookup returns CDR1 GTSNPN and CDR2 SVGIG (reference sequence). This CDR3 has 14 amino acids. The CDR3 coding sequence is TGTGCCTGGAACCCGACAGGGGGCGCGGGTGGCTACACCTTC. It yields the protein CAWNPTGGAGGYTF. The whole variable domain, remainder taken from reference TRBV30 and TRBJ1-2, is SQTIHQWPATLVQPVGSPLSLECTVEGTSNPNLYWYRQAAGRGLQLLFYSVGIGQISSEVPQNLSASRPQDRQFILSSKKLLLSDSGFYLCAWNPTGGAGGYTFGSGTRLTVV.